This TCR beta chain derives from a study of patients and donors after allogeneic stem cell transplantation. TCRdb re-called the RT-PCR reads with MiXCR, one entry per CDR3 protein. The sample holds under 200,000 distinct CDR3 sequences, approximately 30% seen once. This clonotype was seen a few times. The J segment lost 6 bases and the V segment lost 3 bases, leaving 1 base of the junction unmatched. The CDR3 extends over 15 amino acids. The sequence was obtained from a human donor who was either an allogeneic HSCT recipient or a stem cell or donor lymphocyte infusion donor (not recorded which). It is not recorded whose cells these are; they may come from a transplant donor. The source material was blood, either unsorted or a sorted T cell fraction (not recorded which). The chain employs TRBV12-3 or TRBV12-4 and TRBJ2-1, with 14 bases matching TRBD2. CDR3 loop: CASSLGLAGVNEQFF. CDR3 coding DNA: TGTGCCAGCAGTTTGGGACTAGCGGGAGTCAATGAGCAGTTCTTC.